The 21 T cell receptor beta chains listed next were all sequenced from one sample in a study of blood T cell repertoires in COVID-19. The table came from immunoSEQ multiplex PCR; TCRdb's copy has only in-frame clones and leaves some out. The sample has approximately 220,000 clones; approximately 81% are singletons. Material for sequencing was peripheral blood. These TCRs come from a woman of 80 years or more with acute or convalescent COVID-19.

The gene calls are TRBV5-8 and TRBJ2-6; D gene ambiguous. V dropped 0 bases and J dropped 2 bases, with 6 bases sitting between them. Germline CDR1 and CDR2: SGHTS and YDEGEE. This CDR3 is 15 amino acids long. This chain's CDR3 is CASSLVRTGANVLTF. As DNA, the CDR3 is TGTGCCAGCAGCTTGGTTAGAACTGGGGCCAACGTCCTGACTTTC.

This clone came up a few times. The chain combines TRBV19 with TRBJ1-5; D may be TRBD1 (6 bases). V was cut by 5 bases and J by 6 bases, with 14 bases left in between. The CDR3 has 14 amino acids. Germline CDR1 and CDR2: LNHDA and SQIVND (reference sequence). CDR3 coding DNA: TGTGCCAGTAGTTTCACTGGGGGGGCTCAGCCCCAGCATTTT. Its translation is CASSFTGGAQPQHF.

The gene calls are TRBV7-9 and TRBJ2-7; D uncertain. The CDR3 has 13 amino acids. Germline CDR1 SEHNR, CDR2 FQNEAQ (reference sequence). V was cut by 4 bases and J by 7 bases, with 14 bases left in between. The CDR3 DNA sequence: TGTGCCAGCAGCTGGAGCGATAGTTTAGAGCAGTACTTC. It codes for CASSWSDSLEQYF.

The chain recombines TRBV27 with TRBJ2-7; D call uncertain. This CDR3 spans 13 amino acids. CDR1 is MNHEY and CDR2 is SMNVEV in the germline V gene (reference sequence). The V and J ends lost 9 bases and 3 bases respectively, with 15 bases between them. The chain's CDR3 is CARKSRNGYEQYF. CDR3 sequence (DNA): TGTGCCAGAAAATCAAGAAACGGCTACGAGCAGTACTTC.

The V gene is TRBV19, the J gene TRBJ1-1, with D uncertain. Deletions cut 7 bases from V and 2 bases from J, with 17 bases between. The germline gives CDR1 LNHDA, CDR2 SQIVND (reference sequence). The CDR3 covers 15 residues. The CDR3 DNA reads TGTGCCAGTACCACCTCATTACTATCAAACACTGAAGCTTTCTTT. It specifies CASTTSLLSNTEAFF.

This chain links TRBV19 with TRBJ1-6; 12 bases line up with TRBD1. Germline V CDR1 and CDR2: LNHDA, SQIVND (reference sequence). The ends lost 1 base at V and 7 bases at J; junction bases unmatched: 20. The CDR3 extends over 22 amino acids. The CDR3 sequence: CASSIGPYSGTGGVKGNSPLHF. The CDR3 DNA follows: TGTGCCAGTAGTATAGGCCCATACTCCGGGACAGGGGGCGTCAAAGGAAATTCACCCCTCCACTTT.

The V call is TRBV5-6, the J call TRBJ1-1, with TRBD1 matching over 9 bases. Trimming removed 4 bases from V and 6 bases from J; junction bases left unmatched: 13. CDR3 size: 16 residues. CDR1 and CDR2 from the germline V gene are SGHDT and YYEEEE. The DNA of the CDR3 is TGTGCCAGCAGCCCAGTACGTACAGGGGGCCTGGCTGAAGCTTTCTTT. Encoded protein: CASSPVRTGGLAEAFF.

This chain joins TRBV27 and TRBJ2-2; possibly TRBD1 for D (5 bases). V lost 8 bases and J 2 bases, leaving 9 bases between the germline ends. Per the germline V gene, CDR1 is MNHEY and CDR2 is SMNVEV (reference sequence). There are 13 residues in the CDR3. The CDR3 reads CASHDRNTGELFF. CDR3 coding DNA: TGTGCCAGCCACGACAGAAACACCGGGGAGCTGTTTTTT.

The V call is TRBV2, the J call TRBJ2-5; the match to TRBD2 covers 9 bases. Germline lookup yields CDR1 SNHLY and CDR2 FYNNEI. CDR3 length: 15 residues. Trimming at V came to 2 bases and at J to 4 bases, leaving 5 bases not matched to a gene. CDR3: CASSELAGAIETQYF. CDR3 in DNA: TGTGCCAGCAGTGAATTAGCGGGAGCGATAGAGACCCAGTACTTC.

This clone was found once. The V gene is TRBV29-1, the J gene TRBJ1-1; TRBD1 aligns across 7 bases. The germline gives CDR1 SQVTM, CDR2 ANQGSEA. The junction had 10 bases not matched to a gene; V was cut back by 4 bases and J by 2 bases. This CDR3 comprises 15 residues. The CDR3 coding sequence is TGCAGCGTTGGGTTGGGCAGGGGGGTTAACACTGAAGCTTTCTTT. Residues: CSVGLGRGVNTEAFF.

The chain employs TRBV29-1 and TRBJ2-1, with TRBD2 matching over 9 bases. V trimming: 1 base; J trimming: 2 bases; junction bases outside the gene matches: 3. CDR1 is SQVTM, CDR2 ANQGSEA, per germline. This CDR3 has 15 residues. The CDR3 nucleotides are TGCAGCGTTGAAGGACTAGCGGTCACCTACAATGAGCAGTTCTTC. Its translation: CSVEGLAVTYNEQFF.

The chain carries TRBV5-1 and TRBJ1-3, with D unclear. V lost 0 bases, J lost 4 bases, and 8 bases lay in between. Per the germline V gene, CDR1 is SGHRS and CDR2 is YFSETQ. This CDR3 contains 14 residues. CDR3 region: CASSLELNGNTIYF. Written as DNA, the CDR3 is TGCGCCAGCAGCTTGGAACTAAACGGAAACACCATATATTTT.

DNA for the CDR3: TGTGCCAGCAGCCCCCAAGTTACTAGAGGAGGCGAGCAGTACTTC. It is translated as CASSPQVTRGGEQYF. The V and J genes are TRBV7-8 and TRBJ2-7; D might be TRBD2 (5 bases). V lost 5 bases, J lost 6 bases, and 20 bases lay in between. CDR3 length: 15 amino acids. Per the germline V gene, CDR1 is SGHVS and CDR2 is FQNEAQ.

V usage is TRBV28 and J usage is TRBJ2-4; 7 positions agree with TRBD2. V was pared by 6 bases and J by 4 bases, with 6 bases of the junction left unmatched. The CDR3 loop spans 14 amino acids. Germline V CDR1 and CDR2: MDHEN, SYDVKM. CDR3 nucleotide sequence: TGTGCCAGCAGAGAGACTAGCCCGAAAAACATTCAGTACTTC. It translates to CASRETSPKNIQYF.

The chain employs TRBV5-6 and TRBJ2-3; perhaps TRBD1 as D (6 bases). There are 16 residues in the CDR3. V lost 1 base, J lost 4 bases, and 16 bases lay in between. Looked up from germline, CDR1 is SGHDT and CDR2 is YYEEEE. CDR3 sequence reads: CASSLTLTGKADTQYF. The DNA of the CDR3 is TGTGCCAGCAGCTTGACTCTAACAGGGAAAGCAGATACGCAGTATTTT.

V and J are TRBV5-4 and TRBJ1-3; D remains ambiguous. The germline CDR1 and CDR2 sequences are SGHNT and YYREEE (reference sequence). The CDR3 is made up of 16 amino acids. Deletions cut 0 bases from V and 0 bases from J, with 10 bases between. In nucleotides, the CDR3 is TGTGCCAGCAGCTTGGTGGGTCGACACTCTGGAAACACCATATATTTT. Translation gives CASSLVGRHSGNTIYF.

The chain employs TRBV19 and TRBJ1-1; 7 bases align to TRBD1. The length of the CDR3 is 14 residues. CDR1 is LNHDA and CDR2 is SQIVND in the germline V gene (reference sequence). V shed 5 bases and J 2 bases; nucleotides not matched to a gene: 5. CDR3 in DNA: TGTGCCAGTAGTCTGGGGACAGAAAACACTGAAGCTTTCTTT. Protein sequence: CASSLGTENTEAFF.

This rearrangement joins TRBV19 to TRBJ2-1; 9 bases are shared with TRBD2. Looked up from germline, CDR1 is LNHDA and CDR2 is SQIVND (reference sequence). V shed 7 bases, J shed 6 bases, and the junction held 7 bases outside the gene matches. The CDR3 totals 14 residues. The CDR3 bases are TGTGCCAGTACCCCTAGCGGGGCCTTCAATGAGCAGTTCTTC. Protein sequence: CASTPSGAFNEQFF.

The chain couples TRBV18 to TRBJ2-7, with 9 bases lining up with TRBD2. The germline V gene has CDR1 KGHSH and CDR2 LQKENI. The CDR3 sequence is 17 residues long. V shed 3 bases and J 5 bases; nucleotides not matched to a gene: 14. The CDR3 DNA sequence: TGTGCCAGCTCACCGACGGGGCGGGGGGGCCCCCTCCACGAGCAGTACTTC. Encoded protein: CASSPTGRGGPLHEQYF.

J is TRBJ2-1 and V is TRBV7-9; D possibly corresponds to TRBD1 (5 bases). Trimming took off 6 bases at V and 3 bases at J, with 15 bases between the two ends. The V gene's germline CDR1 is SEHNR and CDR2 FQNEAQ (reference sequence). The CDR3 spans 15 residues. The CDR3 sequence is CASSTQGAGYNEQFF. DNA for the CDR3: TGTGCCAGCAGTACCCAAGGGGCTGGCTACAATGAGCAGTTCTTC.

The table lists this clone with a count of one. V usage is TRBV7-2 and J usage is TRBJ1-3, with D possibly matching TRBD1 (5 bases). V was cut by 4 bases and J by 0 bases, with 10 bases left in between. CDR3 length: 15 amino acids. The germline V gene has CDR1 SGHTA and CDR2 FQGNSA. CDR3: CASSSRVSSGNTIYF. In DNA form, the CDR3 reads TGTGCCAGCAGCTCCAGGGTCTCCTCTGGAAACACCATATATTTT.